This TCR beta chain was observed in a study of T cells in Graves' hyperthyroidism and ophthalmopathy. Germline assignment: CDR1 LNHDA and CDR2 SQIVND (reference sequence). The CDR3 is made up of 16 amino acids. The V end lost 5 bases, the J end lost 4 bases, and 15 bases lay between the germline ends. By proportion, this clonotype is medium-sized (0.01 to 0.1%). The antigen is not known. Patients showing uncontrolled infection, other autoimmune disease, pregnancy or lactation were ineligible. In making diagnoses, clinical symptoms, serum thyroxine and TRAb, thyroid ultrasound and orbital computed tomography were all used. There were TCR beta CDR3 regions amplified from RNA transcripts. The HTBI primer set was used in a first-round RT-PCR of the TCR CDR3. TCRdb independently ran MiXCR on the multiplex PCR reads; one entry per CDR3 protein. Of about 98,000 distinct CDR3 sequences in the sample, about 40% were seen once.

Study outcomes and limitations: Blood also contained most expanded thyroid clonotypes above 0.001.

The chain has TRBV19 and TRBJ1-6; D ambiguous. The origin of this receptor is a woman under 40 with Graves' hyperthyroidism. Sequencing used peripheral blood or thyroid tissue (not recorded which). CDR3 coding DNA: TGTGCCAGTAGTGGCAGGCTGGACGCGTATAATTCACCCCTCCACTTT. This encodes CASSGRLDAYNSPLHF.